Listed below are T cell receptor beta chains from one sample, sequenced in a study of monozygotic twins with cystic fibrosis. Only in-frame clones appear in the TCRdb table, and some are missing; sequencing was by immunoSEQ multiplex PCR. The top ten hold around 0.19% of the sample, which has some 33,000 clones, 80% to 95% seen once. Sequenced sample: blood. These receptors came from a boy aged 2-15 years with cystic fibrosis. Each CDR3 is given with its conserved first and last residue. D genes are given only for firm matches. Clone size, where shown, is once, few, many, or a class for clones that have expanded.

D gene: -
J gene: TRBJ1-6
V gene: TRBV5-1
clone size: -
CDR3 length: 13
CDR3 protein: CASKWTDNSPLHF
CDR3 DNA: TGCGCCAGCAAATGGACGGATAATTCACCCCTTCACTTT

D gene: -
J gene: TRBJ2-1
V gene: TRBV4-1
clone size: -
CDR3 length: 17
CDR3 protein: CASSQEGAGSSYNEQFF
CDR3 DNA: TGCGCCAGCAGCCAAGAAGGGGCGGGGAGCTCCTACAATGAGCAGTTCTTC

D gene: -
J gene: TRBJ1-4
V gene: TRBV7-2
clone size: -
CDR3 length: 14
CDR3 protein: CASSLSATNEKLFF
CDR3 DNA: TGTGCCAGCAGCTTATCGGCAACTAATGAAAAACTGTTTTTT

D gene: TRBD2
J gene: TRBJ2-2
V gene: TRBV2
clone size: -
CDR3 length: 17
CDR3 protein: CASSEAGTRTNTGELFF
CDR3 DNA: TGTGCCAGCAGTGAAGCGGGGACTAGAACGAACACCGGGGAGCTGTTTTTT

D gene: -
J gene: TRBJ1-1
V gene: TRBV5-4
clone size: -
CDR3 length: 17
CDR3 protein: CASRLGAGPTGNTEAFF
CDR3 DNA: TGTGCCAGCAGGTTAGGGGCAGGCCCTACAGGGAACACTGAAGCTTTCTTT

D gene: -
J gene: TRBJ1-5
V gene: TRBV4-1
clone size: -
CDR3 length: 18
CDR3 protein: CASSQEINPGQRNQPQHF
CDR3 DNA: TGCGCCAGCAGCCAAGAAATAAACCCAGGACAGAGGAATCAGCCCCAGCATTTT

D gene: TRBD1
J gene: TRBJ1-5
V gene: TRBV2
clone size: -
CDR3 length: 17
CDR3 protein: CASSSRQGPNSNQPQHF
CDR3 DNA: TGTGCCAGCAGTTCCCGACAGGGGCCAAATAGCAATCAGCCCCAGCATTTT

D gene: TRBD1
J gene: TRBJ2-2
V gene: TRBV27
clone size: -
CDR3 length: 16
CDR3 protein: CASRKPGTGVTGELFF
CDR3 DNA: TGTGCCAGCAGGAAACCCGGGACAGGGGTCACCGGGGAGCTGTTTTTT

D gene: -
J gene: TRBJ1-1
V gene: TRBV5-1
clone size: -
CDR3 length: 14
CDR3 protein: CASSLDSMNTEAFF
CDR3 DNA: TGCGCCAGCAGCTTGGACAGTATGAACACTGAAGCTTTCTTT

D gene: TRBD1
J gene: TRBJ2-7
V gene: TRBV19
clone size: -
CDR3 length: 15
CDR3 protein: CASSTQTGSSYEQYF
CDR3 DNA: TGTGCCAGTAGTACCCAGACAGGGAGCTCCTACGAGCAGTACTTC

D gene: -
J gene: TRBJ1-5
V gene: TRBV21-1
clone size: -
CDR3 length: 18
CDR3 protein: CASSRGDRGLFSNQPQHF
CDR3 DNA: TGTGCCAGCAGCAGGGGGGACAGGGGGTTATTTAGCAATCAGCCCCAGCATTTT

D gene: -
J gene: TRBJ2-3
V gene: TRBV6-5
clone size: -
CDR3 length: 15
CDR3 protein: CASSYSWMHTDTQYF
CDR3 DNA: TGTGCCAGCAGTTACTCTTGGATGCATACAGATACGCAGTATTTT

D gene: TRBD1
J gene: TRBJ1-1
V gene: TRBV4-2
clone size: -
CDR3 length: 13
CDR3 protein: CASRGQGNTEAFF
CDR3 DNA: TGTGCCAGCCGCGGACAGGGGAACACTGAAGCTTTCTTT

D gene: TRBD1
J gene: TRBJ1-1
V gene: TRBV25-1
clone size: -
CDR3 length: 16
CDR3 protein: CASSDRTGVSNTEAFF
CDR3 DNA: TGTGCCAGCAGTGATAGGACAGGGGTGTCGAACACTGAAGCTTTCTTT

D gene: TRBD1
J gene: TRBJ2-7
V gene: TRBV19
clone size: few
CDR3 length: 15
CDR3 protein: CASSTQGEGRYEQYF
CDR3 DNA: TGTGCCAGTAGTACACAGGGGGAAGGTCGCTACGAGCAGTACTTC

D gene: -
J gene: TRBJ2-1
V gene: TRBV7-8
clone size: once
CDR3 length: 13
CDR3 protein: CASSLGQANEQFF
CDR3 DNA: TGTGCCAGCAGCTTAGGACAGGCCAATGAGCAGTTCTTC

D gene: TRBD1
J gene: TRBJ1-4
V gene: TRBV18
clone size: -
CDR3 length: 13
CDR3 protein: CASSTTGDEKLFF
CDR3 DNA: TGTGCCAGCTCAACTACAGGGGACGAAAAACTGTTTTTT

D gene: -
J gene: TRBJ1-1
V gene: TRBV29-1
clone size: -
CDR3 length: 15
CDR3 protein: CSVEYRAGLNTEAFF
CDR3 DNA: TGCAGCGTTGAGTATAGGGCAGGTCTGAACACTGAAGCTTTCTTT

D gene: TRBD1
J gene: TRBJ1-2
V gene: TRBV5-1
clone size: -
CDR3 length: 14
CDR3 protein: CASSYRTGGHGYTF
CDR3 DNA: TGCGCCAGCAGCTATAGGACAGGGGGGCATGGCTACACCTTC

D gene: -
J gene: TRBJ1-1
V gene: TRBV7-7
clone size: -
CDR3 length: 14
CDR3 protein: CASSPPDRNTEAFF
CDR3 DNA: TGTGCCAGCAGCCCCCCAGACAGGAACACTGAAGCTTTCTTT

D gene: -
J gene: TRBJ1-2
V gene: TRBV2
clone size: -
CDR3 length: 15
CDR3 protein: CASSEGGAIVIGYTF
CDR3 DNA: TGTGCCAGCAGTGAAGGGGGCGCGATCGTTATAGGCTACACCTTC

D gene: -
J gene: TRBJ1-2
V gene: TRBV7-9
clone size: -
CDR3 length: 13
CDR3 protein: CASSFEGDEGYTF
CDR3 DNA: TGTGCCAGCAGCTTCGAAGGGGATGAGGGCTACACCTTC

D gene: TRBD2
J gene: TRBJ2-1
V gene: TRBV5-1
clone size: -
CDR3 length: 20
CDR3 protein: CASSLVPRVGLAGVHNEQFF
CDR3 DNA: TGCGCCAGCAGCTTGGTTCCCAGGGTCGGACTAGCGGGGGTTCACAATGAGCAGTTCTTC

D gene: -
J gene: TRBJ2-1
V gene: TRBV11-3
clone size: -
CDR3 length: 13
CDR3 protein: CASSKDSYNEQFF
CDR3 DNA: TGTGCCAGCAGCAAGGACTCCTACAATGAGCAGTTCTTC

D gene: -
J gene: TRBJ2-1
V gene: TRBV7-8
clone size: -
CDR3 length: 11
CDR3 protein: CASSFGNEQFF
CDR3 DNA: TGTGCCAGCAGCTTTGGCAATGAGCAGTTCTTC

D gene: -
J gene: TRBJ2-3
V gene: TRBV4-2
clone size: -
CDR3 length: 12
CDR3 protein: CASSQRIDTQYF
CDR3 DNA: TGTGCCAGCAGCCAAAGAATAGATACGCAGTATTTT

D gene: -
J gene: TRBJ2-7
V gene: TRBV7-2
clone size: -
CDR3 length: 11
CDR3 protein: CASSLNHEQYF
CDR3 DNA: TGTGCCAGCAGCCTAAATCACGAGCAGTACTTC

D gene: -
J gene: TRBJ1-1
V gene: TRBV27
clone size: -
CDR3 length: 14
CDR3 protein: CASSSLPTGSEAFF
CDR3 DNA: TGTGCCAGCAGTTCTCTCCCCACAGGATCTGAAGCTTTCTTT

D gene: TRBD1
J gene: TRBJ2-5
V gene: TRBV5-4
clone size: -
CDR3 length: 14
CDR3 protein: CASSSRDRGETQYF
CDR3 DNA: TGTGCCAGCAGCTCGAGGGACAGGGGAGAGACCCAGTACTTC

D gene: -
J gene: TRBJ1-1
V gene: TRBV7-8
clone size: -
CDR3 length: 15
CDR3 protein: CASRKGQGAGTEAFF
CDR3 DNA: TGTGCCAGCAGAAAGGGGCAGGGAGCGGGCACTGAAGCTTTCTTT

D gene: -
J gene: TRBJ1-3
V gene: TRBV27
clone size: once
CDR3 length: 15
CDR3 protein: CASSLRGGSGNTIYF
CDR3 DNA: TGTGCCAGCAGTTTACGAGGGGGCTCTGGAAACACCATATATTTT

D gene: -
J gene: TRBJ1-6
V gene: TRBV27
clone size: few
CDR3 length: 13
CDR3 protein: CAIARGYNSPLHF
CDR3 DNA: TGTGCCATCGCTAGGGGTTATAATTCACCCCTCCACTTT

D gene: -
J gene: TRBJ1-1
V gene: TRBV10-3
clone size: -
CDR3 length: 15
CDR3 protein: CAISESRGKNTEAFF
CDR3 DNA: TGTGCCATCAGTGAGTCGCGGGGCAAGAACACTGAAGCTTTCTTT

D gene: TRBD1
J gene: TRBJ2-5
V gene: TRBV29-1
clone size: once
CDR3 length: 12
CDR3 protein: CSALTGVETQYF
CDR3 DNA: TGCAGCGCTCTGACAGGGGTGGAGACCCAGTACTTC

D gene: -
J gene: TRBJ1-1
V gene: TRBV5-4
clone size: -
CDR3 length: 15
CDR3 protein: CASSLADRANTEAFF
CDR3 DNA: TGTGCCAGCAGCTTGGCGGACAGAGCCAACACTGAAGCTTTCTTT

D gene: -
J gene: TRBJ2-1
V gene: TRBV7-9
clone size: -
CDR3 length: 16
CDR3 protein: CASSLEDRDSYNEQFF
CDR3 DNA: TGTGCCAGCAGCTTAGAGGATCGGGACTCCTACAATGAGCAGTTCTTC

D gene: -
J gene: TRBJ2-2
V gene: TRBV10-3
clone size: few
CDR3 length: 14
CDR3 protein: CAISQGIDTGELFF
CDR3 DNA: TGTGCCATCAGCCAGGGGATTGACACCGGGGAGCTGTTTTTT

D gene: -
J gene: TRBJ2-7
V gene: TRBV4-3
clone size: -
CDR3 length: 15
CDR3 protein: CASSQEAPGPYEQYF
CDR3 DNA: TGCGCCAGCAGCCAAGAGGCCCCAGGGCCTTACGAGCAGTACTTC

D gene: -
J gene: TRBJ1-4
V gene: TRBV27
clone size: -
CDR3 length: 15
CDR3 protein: CASSWSSPMGEKLFF
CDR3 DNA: TGTGCCAGCAGTTGGTCCTCTCCAATGGGGGAAAAACTGTTTTTT

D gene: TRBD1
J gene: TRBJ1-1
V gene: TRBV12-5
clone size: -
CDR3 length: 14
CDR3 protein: CASGRDRGLTEAFF
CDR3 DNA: TGTGCTAGTGGACGGGACAGGGGCCTCACTGAAGCTTTCTTT

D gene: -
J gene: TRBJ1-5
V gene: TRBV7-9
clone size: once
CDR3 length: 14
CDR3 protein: CASSLKGEGQPQHF
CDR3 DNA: TGTGCCAGCAGCTTAAAAGGGGAAGGGCAGCCCCAGCATTTT

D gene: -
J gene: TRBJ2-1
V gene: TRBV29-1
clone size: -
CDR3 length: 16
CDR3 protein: CSVQPSSQPTYNEQFF
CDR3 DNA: TGCAGCGTTCAACCCTCGTCGCAGCCGACCTACAATGAGCAGTTCTTC

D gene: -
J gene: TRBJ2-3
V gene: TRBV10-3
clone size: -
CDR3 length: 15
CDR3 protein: CAISVEMVASDTQYF
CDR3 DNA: TGTGCCATCAGTGTTGAAATGGTAGCGTCAGATACGCAGTATTTT

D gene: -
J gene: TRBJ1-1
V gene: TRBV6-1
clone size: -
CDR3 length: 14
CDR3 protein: CASTSIQGSTEAFF
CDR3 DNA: TGTGCCAGCACTTCGATTCAGGGATCAACTGAAGCTTTCTTT

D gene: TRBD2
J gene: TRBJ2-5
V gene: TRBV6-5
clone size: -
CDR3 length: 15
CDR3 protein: CASRYGLAGQGTQYF
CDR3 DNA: TGTGCCAGCAGATACGGACTAGCGGGGCAAGGAACCCAGTACTTC

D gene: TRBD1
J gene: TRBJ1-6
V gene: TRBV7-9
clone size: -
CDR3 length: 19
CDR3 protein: CASRSGPSLDRGDNSPLHF
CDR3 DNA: TGTGCCAGCAGATCCGGTCCATCTCTAGACAGGGGAGATAATTCACCCCTCCACTTT

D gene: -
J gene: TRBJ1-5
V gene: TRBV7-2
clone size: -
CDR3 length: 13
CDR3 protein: CASSFDRDQPQHF
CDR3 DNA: TGTGCCAGCAGCTTCGATAGGGATCAGCCCCAGCATTTT

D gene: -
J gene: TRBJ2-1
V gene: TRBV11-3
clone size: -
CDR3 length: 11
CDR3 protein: CASSLHAGQFF
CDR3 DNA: TGTGCCAGCAGCTTACACGCGGGGCAGTTCTTC

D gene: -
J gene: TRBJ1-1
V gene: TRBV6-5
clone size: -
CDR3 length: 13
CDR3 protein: CASRPWGGTEAFF
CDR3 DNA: TGTGCCAGCAGGCCGTGGGGGGGCACTGAAGCTTTCTTT

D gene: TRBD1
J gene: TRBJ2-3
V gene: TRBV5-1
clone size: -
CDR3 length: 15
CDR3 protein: CASSSPGQSTDTQYF
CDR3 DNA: TGCGCCAGCAGCTCGCCGGGACAGAGCACAGATACGCAGTATTTT

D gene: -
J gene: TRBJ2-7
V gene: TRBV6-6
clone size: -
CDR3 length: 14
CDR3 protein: CASSETRDHYEQYF
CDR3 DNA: TGTGCCAGCAGCGAAACCAGGGACCACTACGAGCAGTACTTC